Below are 16 T cell receptor beta chains sequenced from a single sample in a study of regulatory T cells in long-lasting Graves disease. Construction of the TCR beta libraries employed iRepertoire HTBI primers in conjunction with Arm-PCR of CDR3 regions. TCRdb reprocessed the multiplex PCR reads with MiXCR, giving one entry per CDR3 protein. Among more than 450,000 distinct CDR3 sequences listed, about a sixth were seen once. Time point defined: newly diagnosed GD, antithyroid drugs for less than 3 months. TCR sequences were obtained from RNA taken from PBMCs. These data also featured in a second study, about T cells in Graves' hyperthyroidism and ophthalmopathy.

This sample comprised peripheral blood mononuclear cells (PBMCs), obtained at new diagnosis, from a patient treated with antithyroid drugs. The receptors derive from a man aged 40-50 years with Graves disease.

This clonotype was seen repeatedly, ten times or more. J is TRBJ2-1 and V is TRBV6-2 or TRBV6-3; 10 bases fit TRBD2. The CDR3 is 15 residues long. Looked up from germline, CDR1 is MNHEY and CDR2 is SVGEGT. The trim removed 0 bases at V and 5 bases at J, leaving 1 base unmatched. The CDR3 here is CASSYSGLANNEQFF. The CDR3 nucleotides read TGTGCCAGCAGTTACTCGGGACTAGCGAACAATGAGCAGTTCTTC.

The chain joins TRBV10-3 to TRBJ2-1; a weak D match, TRBD2 (5 bases). V was cut by 6 bases and J by 0 bases, with 15 bases left in between. Germline CDR1 is ENHRY and CDR2 is SYGVKD. The CDR3 has 16 amino acids. CDR3 in amino acids: CAISAGLVLSYNEQFF. CDR3 coding DNA: TGTGCCATCAGCGCCGGACTCGTACTCTCCTACAATGAGCAGTTCTTC.

This clonotype turned up a few times. The chain links TRBV20-1 to TRBJ2-1; TRBD1 agrees at 8 bases. The germline V gene encodes CDR1 DFQATT and CDR2 SNEGSKA (reference sequence). The CDR3 is 15 residues long. The trim removed 7 bases at V and 8 bases at J, leaving 16 bases unmatched. The CDR3 region has the DNA TGCAGTGATCCACGAGGACAGGGAGTTGTGGATGAGCAGTTCTTC. Translated, it gives CSDPRGQGVVDEQFF.

The chain is built from TRBV2 and TRBJ2-3, with 9 bases that match TRBD2. The germline V gene has CDR1 SNHLY and CDR2 FYNNEI. CDR3 length: 20 residues. With 10 bases clipped from V and 4 bases from J, the junction kept 27 bases outside the gene matches. The CDR3 DNA reads as TGTGCCATCGGGGACGAGGGATTAGCGGGAGAGTTGTCAGGGCCAGATACGCAGTATTTT. Translated: CAIGDEGLAGELSGPDTQYF.

The table lists this clonotype with a few counts. The chain couples TRBV19 to TRBJ2-4; TRBD2 agrees at 15 bases. Germline CDR1 LNHDA, CDR2 SQIVND (reference sequence). The CDR3 is 18 amino acids. V trimming: 3 bases; J trimming: 9 bases; junction bases outside the gene matches: 12. CDR3 sequence reads: CASSISGTSGRSPGIQYF. CDR3 nucleotides: TGTGCCAGTAGTATTTCCGGGACTAGCGGGAGGTCCCCCGGCATTCAGTACTTC. Full variable domain (missing parts from reference TRBV19 and TRBJ2-4): DGGITQSPKYLFRKEGQNVTLSCEQNLNHDAMYWYRQDPGQGLRLIYYSQIVNDFQKGDIAEGYSVSREKKESFPLTVTSAQKNPTAFYLCASSISGTSGRSPGIQYFGAGTRLSVL.

This sequence joins TRBV10-2 and TRBJ2-7; the D is unclear. Germline-derived CDR1 and CDR2 are WSHSY and SAAADI. The CDR3 totals 12 residues. The germline V and J ends were trimmed by 2 bases and 6 bases, with 8 bases remaining between them. CDR3 DNA sequence: TGCGCCAGCAGTGAGGCTGGGTCCGAGCAGTACTTC. This sequence encodes CASSEAGSEQYF.

This clonotype was recorded at least ten times. This chain connects TRBV11-2 to TRBJ1-2; 7 bases align to TRBD1. V dropped 1 base and J dropped 5; count of bases not matched to a gene: 13. Germline CDR1 is SGHAT and CDR2 is FQNNGV. This CDR3 is built from 17 residues. The CDR3 is CASSLAQGQPFGYGYTF. Here the CDR3 DNA reads TGTGCCAGCAGCTTAGCCCAGGGACAGCCTTTTGGATATGGCTACACCTTC.

Only a few counts were recorded for this clonotype. This rearrangement joins TRBV10-1 to TRBJ1-1; D is undetermined. CDR1 is WNHNN, CDR2 SYGVQD, per germline (reference sequence). The germline V and J ends were trimmed by 7 bases and 3 bases, with 15 bases remaining between them. The length of the CDR3 is 14 residues. Here the CDR3 reads CASKRVSDDTEAFF. In DNA form, the CDR3 reads TGCGCCAGCAAAAGGGTCAGCGACGACACTGAAGCTTTCTTT.

J is TRBJ2-4 and V is TRBV28; 9 nucleotides align to TRBD1. This CDR3 is built from 15 residues. V lost 5 bases to trimming and J lost 7 bases; unmatched junction nucleotides: 9. Germline V gene sequence: CDR1 MDHEN, CDR2 SYDVKM. The CDR3 protein is CASSRGQGLLNIQYF. CDR3 nucleotides: TGTGCCAGCAGTCGGGGACAGGGTCTTTTGAACATTCAGTACTTC. Full variable domain (rest looked up from reference TRBV28 and TRBJ2-4): DVKVTQSSRYLVKRTGEKVFLECVQDMDHENMFWYRQDPGLGLRLIYFSYDVKMKEKGDIPEGYSVSREKKERFSLILESASTNQTSMYLCASSRGQGLLNIQYFGAGTRLSVL.

Ten or more counts support this clonotype. The genes are TRBV9 and TRBJ2-1; 8 bases map to TRBD2. The V gene end was trimmed by 0 bases and the J gene end by 7 bases; junction bases not matched to a gene: 9. The germline V gene has CDR1 SGDLS and CDR2 YYNGEE. The CDR3 runs to 16 residues. CDR3: CASSVDAAGVLNEQFF. CDR3 DNA sequence: TGTGCCAGCAGCGTAGACGCAGCGGGAGTACTAAATGAGCAGTTCTTC.

This chain connects TRBV24-1 to TRBJ2-1; D is unresolved. The germline V gene has CDR1 KGHDR and CDR2 SFDVKD. The CDR3 consists of 11 residues. Trimming pared 4 bases from V and 10 bases from J, leaving 7 bases between. CDR3 bases: TGTGCCACCAGTGACCCGAGAGAGCAGTTCTTC. Amino acid sequence: CATSDPREQFF.

A note on this clonotype: This may come from a read error, since a much larger clone is one base off. This rearrangement joins TRBV28 to TRBJ2-7; a possible D gene is TRBD1 (6 bases). Germline assignment: CDR1 MDHEN and CDR2 SYDVKM. Trimming took 7 bases from V and 9 from J, leaving 16 bases between them. The CDR3 totals 12 residues. For the CDR3, the DNA is TGTGCCAGCACTGAGGGGGTGCGCGGGCAGTACTTC. This translates into CASTEGVRGQYF.

This clonotype was seen ten or more times. This chain links TRBV2 with TRBJ2-1; 15 positions match TRBD2. V shed 10 bases and J 7 bases; nucleotides not matched to a gene: 5. CDR1 is SNHLY and CDR2 is FYNNEI in the germline V gene. CDR3 length: 14 amino acids. For the CDR3, the DNA is TGTGCCACCCGCGGGACTAGCGGGAGGAATGAGCAGTTCTTC. Protein: CATRGTSGRNEQFF.

The table lists this clonotype with many counts. V usage is TRBV2 and J usage is TRBJ2-1; 8 nucleotides agree with TRBD1. Looked up from germline, CDR1 is SNHLY and CDR2 is FYNNEI. The V segment lost 6 bases and the J segment 8 bases; nucleotides outside the gene matches: 9. The CDR3 extends over 14 amino acids. In DNA form, the CDR3 reads TGTGCCAGCAGGTCCACAGGGGGAGTGGATGAGCAGTTCTTC. This translates into CASRSTGGVDEQFF.

The chain employs TRBV4-2 and TRBJ2-3, with D possibly called TRBD1 or TRBD2 (5 bases each). Deletions cut 3 bases from V and 5 bases from J, with 24 bases between. The CDR3 covers 18 residues. The germline V gene encodes CDR1 LGHNA and CDR2 YNFKEQ. The CDR3 region has the DNA TGTGCCAGCAGCCAGGGCATCCGGGACCTTCTTGCGCTAGATACGCAGTATTTT. This translates into CASSQGIRDLLALDTQYF.

The table lists this clonotype with many counts. The gene calls are TRBV13 and TRBJ2-7; 10 bases map to TRBD2. This CDR3 comprises 16 residues. V dropped 4 bases and J dropped 2; count of bases not matched to a gene: 8. The germline gives CDR1 PRHDT, CDR2 FYEKMQ (reference sequence). The CDR3 reads CASSWGTSGATYEQYF. The CDR3 region has the DNA TGTGCCAGCAGCTGGGGCACTAGCGGGGCGACCTACGAGCAGTACTTC.